Listed here is a single TCR beta chain. This CDR3 spans 12 amino acids. Germline V gene sequence: CDR1 SGDLS, CDR2 YYNGEE. Trimming shortened V by 4 bases and J by 7 bases, and 12 bases separated the two germline ends. TCRdb keeps only in-frame clones here, not all; method: immunoSEQ multiplex PCR. The repertoire holds 300,000 to 400,000 clones, with 80% to 90% as singletons. The data are from a study of blood T cell repertoires in COVID-19. Sequenced: PBMCs or T cells enriched from blood (not recorded which). The source of this sequence is a woman aged 40 to 50 with acute COVID-19. V usage is TRBV9 and J usage is TRBJ2-7, with a weak D call TRBD2 (5 bases). CDR3 sequence: CASSPGPGEQYF. The DNA for the CDR3 is TGTGCCAGCAGCCCGGGTCCGGGGGAGCAGTACTTC.